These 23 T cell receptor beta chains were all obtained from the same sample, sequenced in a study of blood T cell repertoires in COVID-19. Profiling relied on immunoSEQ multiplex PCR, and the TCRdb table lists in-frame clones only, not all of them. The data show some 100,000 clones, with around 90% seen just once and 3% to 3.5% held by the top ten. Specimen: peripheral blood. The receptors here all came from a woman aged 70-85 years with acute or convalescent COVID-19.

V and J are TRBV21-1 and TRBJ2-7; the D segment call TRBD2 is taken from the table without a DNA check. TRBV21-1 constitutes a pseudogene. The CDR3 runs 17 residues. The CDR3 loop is CAPQRSRTSGSRYEQYF. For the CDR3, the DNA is TGTGCCCCCCAGAGGTCACGGACTAGCGGGAGCCGATACGAGCAGTACTTC.

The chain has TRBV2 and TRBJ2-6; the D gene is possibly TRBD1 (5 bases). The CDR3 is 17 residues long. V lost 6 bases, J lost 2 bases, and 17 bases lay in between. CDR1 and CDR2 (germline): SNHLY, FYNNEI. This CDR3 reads CASRGSQGITGANVLTF. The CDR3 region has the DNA TGTGCCAGCAGGGGGTCTCAGGGAATCACTGGGGCCAACGTCCTGACTTTC.

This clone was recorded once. CDR3: CASSLATSGRGTSYNEQFF. The DNA for the CDR3 is TGTGCCAGCAGCCTAGCAACTAGCGGGAGAGGGACCTCCTACAATGAGCAGTTCTTC. The chain employs TRBV13 and TRBJ2-1, with 11 bases aligning to TRBD2. The trim removed 5 bases at V and 0 bases at J, leaving 12 bases unmatched. The CDR3 covers 19 residues. Germline loops: CDR1 PRHDT, CDR2 FYEKMQ (reference sequence). The full variable domain, its missing parts supplied by reference TRBV13 and TRBJ2-1, is AAGVIQSPRHLIKEKRETATLKCYPIPRHDTVYWYQQGPGQDPQFLISFYEKMQSDKGSIPDRFSAQQFSDYHSELNMSSLELGDSALYFCASSLATSGRGTSYNEQFFGPGTRLTVL.

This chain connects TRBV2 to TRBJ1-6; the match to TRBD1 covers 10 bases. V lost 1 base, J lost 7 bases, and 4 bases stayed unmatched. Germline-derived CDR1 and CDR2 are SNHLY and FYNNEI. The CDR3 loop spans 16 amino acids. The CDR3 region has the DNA TGTGCCAGCAGTGAAGAAGGGGACAGGGGAAATTCACCCCTCCACTTT. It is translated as CASSEEGDRGNSPLHF.

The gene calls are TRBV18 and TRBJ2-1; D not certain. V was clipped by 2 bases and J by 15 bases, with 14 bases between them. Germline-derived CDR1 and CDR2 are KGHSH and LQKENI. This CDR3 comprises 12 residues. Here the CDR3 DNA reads TGTGCCAGCTCACCAAATGTTGAGTTTAGGTTCTTC. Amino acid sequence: CASSPNVEFRFF.

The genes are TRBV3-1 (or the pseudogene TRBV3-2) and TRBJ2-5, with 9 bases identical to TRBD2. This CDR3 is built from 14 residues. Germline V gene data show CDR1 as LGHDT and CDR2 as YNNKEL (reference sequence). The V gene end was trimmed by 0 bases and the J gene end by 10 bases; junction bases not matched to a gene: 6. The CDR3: CASSQEAAREGQYF. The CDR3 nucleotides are TGTGCCAGCAGCCAAGAAGCGGCGCGGGAGGGCCAGTACTTC.

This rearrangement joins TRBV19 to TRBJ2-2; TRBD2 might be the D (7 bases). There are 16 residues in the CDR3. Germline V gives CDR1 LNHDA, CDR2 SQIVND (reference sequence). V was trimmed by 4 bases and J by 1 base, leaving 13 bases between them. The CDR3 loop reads CASSNGGLRNTGELFF. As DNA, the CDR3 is TGTGCCAGTAGTAACGGGGGGCTACGGAACACCGGGGAGCTGTTTTTT.

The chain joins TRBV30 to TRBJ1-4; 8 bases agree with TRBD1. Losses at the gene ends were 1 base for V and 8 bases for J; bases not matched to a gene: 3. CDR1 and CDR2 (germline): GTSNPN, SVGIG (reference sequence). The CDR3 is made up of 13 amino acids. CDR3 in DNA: TGTGCCTGGAGTGGGACAGGGTTGGAAAAACTGTTTTTT. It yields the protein CAWSGTGLEKLFF.

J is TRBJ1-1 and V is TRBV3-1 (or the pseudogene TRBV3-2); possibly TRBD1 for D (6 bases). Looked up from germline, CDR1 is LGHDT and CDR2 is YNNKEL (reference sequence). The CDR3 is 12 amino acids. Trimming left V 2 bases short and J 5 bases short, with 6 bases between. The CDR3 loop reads CASSQTGTEAFF. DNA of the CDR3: TGTGCCAGCAGCCAAACAGGGACTGAAGCTTTCTTT.

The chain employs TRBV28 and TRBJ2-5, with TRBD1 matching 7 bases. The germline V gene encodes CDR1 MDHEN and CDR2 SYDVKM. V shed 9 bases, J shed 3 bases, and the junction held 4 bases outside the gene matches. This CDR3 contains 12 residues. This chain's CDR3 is CARDRPEETQYF. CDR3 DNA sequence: TGTGCCAGGGACAGGCCAGAAGAGACCCAGTACTTC.

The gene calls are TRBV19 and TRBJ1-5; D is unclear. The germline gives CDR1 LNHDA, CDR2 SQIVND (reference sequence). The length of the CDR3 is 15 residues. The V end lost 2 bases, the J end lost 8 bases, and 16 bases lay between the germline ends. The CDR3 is CASSILRQPLEPQHF. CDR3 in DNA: TGTGCCAGTAGTATATTGCGACAACCGTTGGAGCCCCAGCATTTT.

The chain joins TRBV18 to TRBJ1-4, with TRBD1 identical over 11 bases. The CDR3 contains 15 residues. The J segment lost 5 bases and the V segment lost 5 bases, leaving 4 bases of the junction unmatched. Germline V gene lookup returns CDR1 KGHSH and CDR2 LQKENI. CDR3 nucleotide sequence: TGTGCCAGCTCAGTCGGACAGGGGGCAAATGAAAAACTGTTTTTT. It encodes CASSVGQGANEKLFF.

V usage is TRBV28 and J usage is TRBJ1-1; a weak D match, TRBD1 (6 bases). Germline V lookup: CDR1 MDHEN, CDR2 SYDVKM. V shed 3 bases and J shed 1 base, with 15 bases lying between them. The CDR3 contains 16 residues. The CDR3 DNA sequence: TGTGCCAGCAGTTTCGCGTTAGGGGGGGGGAACACTGAAGCTTTCTTT. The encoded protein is CASSFALGGGNTEAFF.

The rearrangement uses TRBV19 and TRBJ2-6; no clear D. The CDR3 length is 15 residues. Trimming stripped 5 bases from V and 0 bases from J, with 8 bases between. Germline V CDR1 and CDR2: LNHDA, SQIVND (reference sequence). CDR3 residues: CASSSASSGANVLTF. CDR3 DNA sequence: TGTGCCAGTAGTTCCGCGAGCTCTGGGGCCAACGTCCTGACTTTC.

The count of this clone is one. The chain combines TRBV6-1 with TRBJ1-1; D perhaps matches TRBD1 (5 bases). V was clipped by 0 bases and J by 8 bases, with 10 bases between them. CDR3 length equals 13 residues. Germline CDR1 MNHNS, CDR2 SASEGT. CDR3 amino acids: CASSEAWGEEAFF. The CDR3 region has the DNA TGTGCCAGCAGTGAAGCATGGGGGGAGGAAGCTTTCTTT.

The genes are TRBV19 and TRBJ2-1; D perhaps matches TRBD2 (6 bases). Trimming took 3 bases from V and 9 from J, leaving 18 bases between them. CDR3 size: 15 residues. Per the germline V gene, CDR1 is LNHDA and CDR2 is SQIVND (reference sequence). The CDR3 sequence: CASSMTGVYTTEQFF. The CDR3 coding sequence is TGTGCCAGTAGTATGACGGGAGTTTATACAACTGAGCAGTTCTTC.

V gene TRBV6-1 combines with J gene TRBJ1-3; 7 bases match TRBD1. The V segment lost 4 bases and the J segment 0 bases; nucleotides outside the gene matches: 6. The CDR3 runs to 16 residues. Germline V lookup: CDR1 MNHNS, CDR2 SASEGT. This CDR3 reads CASSAPGTVSGNTIYF. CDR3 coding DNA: TGTGCCAGCAGTGCCCCCGGGACAGTCTCTGGAAACACCATATATTTT.

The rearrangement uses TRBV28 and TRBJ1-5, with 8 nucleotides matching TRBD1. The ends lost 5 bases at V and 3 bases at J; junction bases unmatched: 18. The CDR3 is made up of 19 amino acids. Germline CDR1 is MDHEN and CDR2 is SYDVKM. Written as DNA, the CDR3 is TGTGCCAGCAGTCCCTACCCAGGAATCACAGGGGGATACAATCAGCCCCAGCATTTT. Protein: CASSPYPGITGGYNQPQHF.

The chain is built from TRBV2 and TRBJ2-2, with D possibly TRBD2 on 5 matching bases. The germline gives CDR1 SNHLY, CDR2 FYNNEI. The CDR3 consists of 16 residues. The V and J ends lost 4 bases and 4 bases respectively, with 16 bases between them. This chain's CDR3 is CASSGSGSRGTGELFF. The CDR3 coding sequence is TGTGCCAGCAGTGGATCGGGGTCCCGAGGCACCGGGGAGCTGTTTTTT.

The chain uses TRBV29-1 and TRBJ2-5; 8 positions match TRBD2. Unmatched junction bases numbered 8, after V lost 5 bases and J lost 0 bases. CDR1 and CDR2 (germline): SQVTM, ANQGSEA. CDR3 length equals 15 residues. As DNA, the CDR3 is TGCAGCGTTTACCCCGGTAGCGGGGACCAAGAGACCCAGTACTTC. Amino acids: CSVYPGSGDQETQYF.

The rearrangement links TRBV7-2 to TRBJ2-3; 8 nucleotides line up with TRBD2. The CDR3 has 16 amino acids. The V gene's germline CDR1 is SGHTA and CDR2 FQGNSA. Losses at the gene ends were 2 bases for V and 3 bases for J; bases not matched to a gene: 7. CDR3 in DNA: TGTGCCAGCAGCTTATTACCGGGGGGGCAGACAGATACGCAGTATTTT. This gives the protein CASSLLPGGQTDTQYF. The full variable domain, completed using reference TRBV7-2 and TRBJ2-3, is GAGVSQSPSNKVTEKGKDVELRCDPISGHTALYWYRQSLGQGLEFLIYFQGNSAPDKSGLPSDRFSAERTGGSVSTLTIQRTQQEDSAVYLCASSLLPGGQTDTQYFGPGTRLTVL.

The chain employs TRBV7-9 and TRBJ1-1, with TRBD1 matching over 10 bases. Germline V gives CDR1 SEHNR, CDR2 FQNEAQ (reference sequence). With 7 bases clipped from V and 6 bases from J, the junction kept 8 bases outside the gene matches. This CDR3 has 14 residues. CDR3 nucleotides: TGTGCCAGCAACCTGGGACAGGGGTTTTCTGAAGCTTTCTTT. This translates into CASNLGQGFSEAFF. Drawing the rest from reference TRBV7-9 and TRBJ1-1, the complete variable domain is DTGVSQNPRHKITKRGQNVTFRCDPISEHNRLYWYRQTLGQGPEFLTYFQNEAQLEKSRLLSDRFSAERPKGSFSTLEIQRTEQGDSAMYLCASNLGQGFSEAFFGQGTRLTVV.

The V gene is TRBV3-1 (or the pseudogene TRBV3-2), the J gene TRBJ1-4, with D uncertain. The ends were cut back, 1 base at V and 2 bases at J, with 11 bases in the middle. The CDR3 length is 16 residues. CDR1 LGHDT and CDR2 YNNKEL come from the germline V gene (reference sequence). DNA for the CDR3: TGTGCCAGCAGCCAAGTAGCGGCTTCGACTAATGAAAAACTGTTTTTT. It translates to CASSQVAASTNEKLFF.